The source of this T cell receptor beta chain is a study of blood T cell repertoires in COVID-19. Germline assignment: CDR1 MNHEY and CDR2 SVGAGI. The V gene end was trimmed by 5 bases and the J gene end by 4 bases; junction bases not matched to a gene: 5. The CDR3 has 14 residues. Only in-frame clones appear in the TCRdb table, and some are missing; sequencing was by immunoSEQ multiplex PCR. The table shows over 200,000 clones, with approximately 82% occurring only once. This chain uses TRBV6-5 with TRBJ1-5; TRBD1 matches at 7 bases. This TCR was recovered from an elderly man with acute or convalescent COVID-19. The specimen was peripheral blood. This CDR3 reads CASSQGQTNQPQHF. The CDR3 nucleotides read TGTGCCAGCAGTCAGGGACAGACAAATCAGCCCCAGCATTTT.